This TCR beta chain was retrieved from a study of cytomegalovirus exposure and HLA in healthy donors. This CDR3 has 14 amino acids. Trimming shortened V by 3 bases and J by 1 base, and 9 bases separated the two germline ends. Germline V gene lookup returns CDR1 LNHDA and CDR2 SQIVND (reference sequence). Amplification used 60 Vbeta primers and 13 Jbeta primers. Clones were read by immunoSEQ multiplex PCR, and TCRdb kept only the in-frame ones, dropping some. This table has 180,000 or so clones, about four fifths appearing once. V and J are TRBV19 and TRBJ1-1; maybe TRBD1 (6 bases). Sequencing was carried out using PBMCs. This clonotype was obtained from a woman in her 30s in good health and CMV-seronegative. CDR3 sequence: CASSIDRWNTEAFF. The CDR3 coding sequence is TGTGCCAGTAGTATTGACAGGTGGAACACTGAAGCTTTCTTT.